This T cell receptor (beta chain) was obtained from a study of shared clonotypes between healthy human individuals. Findings and limits, study-wide: Between a handful of donors, naive CD4 clonotypes were shared at a level of about 5%.

On this clone itself: Its specificity is unknown.

Here immunoSEQ multiplex PCR was the method, and the copy in TCRdb shows in-frame clones only, minus some. The sample lists about 2.1 million clones; just under 95% were seen once. Germline values: CDR1 LNHDA, CDR2 SQIVND (reference sequence). The J segment lost 3 bases and the V segment lost 6 bases, leaving 4 bases of the junction unmatched. CDR3 length: 13 amino acids. Selected positively for CCR7 and CD45RO-negative, naive CD8 cells excluded terminally differentiated effector memory CD45RA+ cells. The sample was naive CD8+ T cells from PBMCs. The receptor comes from a man aged 18-30 years in good health. Some clones in this sample may be carry-over from other donors' samples. The chain carries TRBV19 and TRBJ2-5, with 7 bases aligning to TRBD1. CDR3 residues: CASRSTGEETQYF. The CDR3 bases are TGTGCCAGTAGGAGTACAGGGGAAGAGACCCAGTACTTC.